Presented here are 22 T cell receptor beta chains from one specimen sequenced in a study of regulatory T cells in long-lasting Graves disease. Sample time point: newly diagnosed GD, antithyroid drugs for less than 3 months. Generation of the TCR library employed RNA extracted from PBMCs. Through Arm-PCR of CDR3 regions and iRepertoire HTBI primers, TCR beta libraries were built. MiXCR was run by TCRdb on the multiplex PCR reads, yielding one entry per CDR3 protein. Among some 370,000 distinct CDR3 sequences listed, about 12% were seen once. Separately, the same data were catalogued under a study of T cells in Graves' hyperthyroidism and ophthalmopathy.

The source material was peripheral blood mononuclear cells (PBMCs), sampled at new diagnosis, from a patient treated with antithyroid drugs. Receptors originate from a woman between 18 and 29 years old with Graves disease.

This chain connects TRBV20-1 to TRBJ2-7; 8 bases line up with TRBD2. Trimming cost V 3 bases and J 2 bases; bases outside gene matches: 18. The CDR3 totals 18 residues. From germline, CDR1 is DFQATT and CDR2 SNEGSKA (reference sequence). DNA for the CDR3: TGCAGTGCTAGCCCGTACCCCTTCGCGGGAGGAACCGCCTACGAGCAGTACTTC. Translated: CSASPYPFAGGTAYEQYF.

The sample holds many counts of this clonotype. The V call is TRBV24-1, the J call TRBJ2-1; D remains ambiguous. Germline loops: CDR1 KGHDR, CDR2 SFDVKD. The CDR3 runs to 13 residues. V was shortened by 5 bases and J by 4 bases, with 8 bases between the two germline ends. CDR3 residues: CATSGYPYNEQFF. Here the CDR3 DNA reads TGTGCCACCAGTGGTTACCCGTACAATGAGCAGTTCTTC.

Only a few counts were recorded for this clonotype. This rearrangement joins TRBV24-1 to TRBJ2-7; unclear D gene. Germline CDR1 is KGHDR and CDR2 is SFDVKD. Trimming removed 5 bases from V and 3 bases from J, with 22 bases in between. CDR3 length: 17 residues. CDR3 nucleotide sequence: TGTGCCACCAGTGTCTACCAGTCCAGACGCACCGACTACGAGCAGTACGTC. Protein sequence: CATSVYQSRRTDYEQYV.

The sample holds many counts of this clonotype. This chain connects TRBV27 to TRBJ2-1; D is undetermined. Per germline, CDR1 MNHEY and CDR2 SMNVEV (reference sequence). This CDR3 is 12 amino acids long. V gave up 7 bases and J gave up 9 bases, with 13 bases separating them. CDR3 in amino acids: CASKGDGPEQFF. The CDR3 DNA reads TGTGCCAGCAAAGGTGACGGTCCTGAGCAGTTCTTC.

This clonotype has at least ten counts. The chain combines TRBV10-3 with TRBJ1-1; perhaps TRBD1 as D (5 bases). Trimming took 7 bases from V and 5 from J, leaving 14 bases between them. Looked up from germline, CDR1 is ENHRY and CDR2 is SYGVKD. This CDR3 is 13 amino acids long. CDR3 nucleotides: TGTGCCATCAACCCAGGGATCTCGACTGAAGCTTTCTTT. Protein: CAINPGISTEAFF.

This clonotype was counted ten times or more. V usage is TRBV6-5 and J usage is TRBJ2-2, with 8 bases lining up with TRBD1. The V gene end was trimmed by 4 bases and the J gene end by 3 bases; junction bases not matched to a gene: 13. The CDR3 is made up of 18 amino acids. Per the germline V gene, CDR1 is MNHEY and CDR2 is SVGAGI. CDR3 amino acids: CASSSLTSGGSDTGELFF. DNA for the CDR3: TGTGCCAGCAGTTCTCTAACCTCAGGGGGCAGTGACACCGGGGAGCTGTTTTTT.

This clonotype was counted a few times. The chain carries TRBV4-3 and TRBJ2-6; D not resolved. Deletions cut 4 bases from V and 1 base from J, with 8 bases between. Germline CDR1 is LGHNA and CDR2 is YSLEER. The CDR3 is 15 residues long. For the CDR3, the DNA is TGCGCCAGCAGCCCCGGGTTTTCTGGGGCCAACGTCCTGACTTTC. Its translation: CASSPGFSGANVLTF.

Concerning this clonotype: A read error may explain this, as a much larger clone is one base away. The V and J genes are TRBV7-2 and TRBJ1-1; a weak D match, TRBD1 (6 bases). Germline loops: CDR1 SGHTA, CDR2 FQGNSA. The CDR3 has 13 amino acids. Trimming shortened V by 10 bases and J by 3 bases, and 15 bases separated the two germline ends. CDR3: CAMGAGHDTEAFF. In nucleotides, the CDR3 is TGTGCCATGGGGGCAGGCCATGACACTGAAGCTTTCTTT. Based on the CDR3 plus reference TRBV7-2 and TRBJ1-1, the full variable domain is GAGVSQSPSNKVTEKGKDVELRCDPISGHTALYWYRQSLGQGLEFLIYFQGNSAPDKSGLPSDRFSAERTGGSVSTLTIQRTQQEDSAVYLCAMGAGHDTEAFFGQGTRLTVV.

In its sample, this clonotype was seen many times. The CDR3 loop reads CASSQDRAKNIQYF. The CDR3 nucleotides read TGTGCCAGCAGCCAAGACCGAGCCAAAAACATTCAGTACTTC. V usage is TRBV3-2 and J usage is TRBJ2-4. TRBV3-2 is flagged as a pseudogene. This CDR3 is 14 amino acids long.

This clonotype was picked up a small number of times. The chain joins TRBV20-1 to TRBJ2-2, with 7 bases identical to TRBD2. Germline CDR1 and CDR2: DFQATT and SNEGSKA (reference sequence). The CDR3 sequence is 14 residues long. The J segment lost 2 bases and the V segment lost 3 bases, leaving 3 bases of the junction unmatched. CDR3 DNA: TGCAGTGCTAGGACTAGCCTCAACACCGGGGAGCTGTTTTTT. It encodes CSARTSLNTGELFF.

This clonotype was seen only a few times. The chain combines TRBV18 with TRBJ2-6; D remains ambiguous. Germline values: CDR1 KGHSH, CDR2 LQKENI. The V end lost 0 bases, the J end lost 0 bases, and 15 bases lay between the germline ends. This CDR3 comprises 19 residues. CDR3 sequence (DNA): TGTGCCAGCTCACCACCGTGGCAGGTTCTCCTCTCTGGGGCCAACGTCCTGACTTTC. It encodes CASSPPWQVLLSGANVLTF.

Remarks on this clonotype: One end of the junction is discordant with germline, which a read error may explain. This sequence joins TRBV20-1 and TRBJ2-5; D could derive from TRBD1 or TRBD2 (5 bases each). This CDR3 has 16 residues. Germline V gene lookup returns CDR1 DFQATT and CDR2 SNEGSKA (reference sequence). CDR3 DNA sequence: TGCAGTGCTCCGAGGGACGCAACCACTTTAGAAGAGACCCAGTGCTTC. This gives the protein CSAPRDATTLEETQCF.

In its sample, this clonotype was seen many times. The CDR3 loop is CSASWNTGELFF. CDR3 bases: TGCAGTGCATCTTGGAACACCGGGGAGCTGTTTTTT. V and J are TRBV20-1 and TRBJ2-2; D is ambiguous. Germline lookup yields CDR1 DFQATT and CDR2 SNEGSKA (reference sequence). CDR3 size: 12 residues. V lost 6 bases and J lost 1, with 6 bases in between.

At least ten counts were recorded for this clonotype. For the CDR3, the DNA is TGTGCCAGCAGCCCTCGCGGGACTCACTCCTACAATGAGCAGTTCTTC. Protein sequence: CASSPRGTHSYNEQFF. The J gene is TRBJ2-1, the V gene TRBV13, with TRBD2 as a possible D gene (6 bases). This CDR3 contains 16 residues. Germline values: CDR1 PRHDT, CDR2 FYEKMQ (reference sequence). Between the trimmed V and J ends, which lost 5 bases and 0 bases, there was a span of 14 bases.

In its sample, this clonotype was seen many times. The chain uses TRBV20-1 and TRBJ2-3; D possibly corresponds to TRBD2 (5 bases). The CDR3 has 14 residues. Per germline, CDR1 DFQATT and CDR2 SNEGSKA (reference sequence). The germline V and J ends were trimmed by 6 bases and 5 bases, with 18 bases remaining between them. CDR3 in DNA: TGCAGTGCCGCCCGGGATCCCTCGAAAGATACGCAGTATTTT. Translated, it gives CSAARDPSKDTQYF.

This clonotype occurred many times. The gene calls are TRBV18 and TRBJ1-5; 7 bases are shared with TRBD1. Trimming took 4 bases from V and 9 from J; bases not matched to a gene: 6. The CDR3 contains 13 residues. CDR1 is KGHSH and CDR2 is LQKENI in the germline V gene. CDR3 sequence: CASSLGQYVPQHF. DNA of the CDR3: TGTGCCAGCTCACTGGGACAGTACGTGCCCCAGCATTTT. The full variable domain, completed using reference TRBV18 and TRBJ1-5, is NAGVMQNPRHLVRRRGQEARLRCSPMKGHSHVYWYRQLPEEGLKFMVYLQKENIIDESGMPKERFSAEFPKEGPSILRIQQVVRGDSAAYFCASSLGQYVPQHFGDGTRLSIL.

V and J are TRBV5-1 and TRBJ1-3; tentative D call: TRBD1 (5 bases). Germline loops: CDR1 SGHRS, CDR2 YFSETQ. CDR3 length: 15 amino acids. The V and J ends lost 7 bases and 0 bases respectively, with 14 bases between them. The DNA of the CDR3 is TGCGCCAGCTCGTCAGGGCCTACCTCTGGAAACACCATATATTTT. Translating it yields CASSSGPTSGNTIYF.

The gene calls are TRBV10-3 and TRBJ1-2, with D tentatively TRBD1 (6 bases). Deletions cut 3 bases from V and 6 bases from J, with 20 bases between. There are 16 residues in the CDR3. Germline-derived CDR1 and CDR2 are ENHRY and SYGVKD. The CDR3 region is CAISDLGAETVDGYTF. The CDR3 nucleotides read TGTGCCATCAGTGACCTGGGGGCCGAGACAGTGGATGGCTACACCTTC.

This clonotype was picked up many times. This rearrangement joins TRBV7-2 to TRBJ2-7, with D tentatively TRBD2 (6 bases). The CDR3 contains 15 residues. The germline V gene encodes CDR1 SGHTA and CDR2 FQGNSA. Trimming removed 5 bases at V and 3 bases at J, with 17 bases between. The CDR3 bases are TGTGCCAGCAGCCCCTCGGGAGCTGCAAGCTACGAGCAGTACTTC. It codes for CASSPSGAASYEQYF. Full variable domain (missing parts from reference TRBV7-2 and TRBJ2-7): GAGVSQSPSNKVTEKGKDVELRCDPISGHTALYWYRQSLGQGLEFLIYFQGNSAPDKSGLPSDRFSAERTGGSVSTLTIQRTQQEDSAVYLCASSPSGAASYEQYFGPGTRLTVT.

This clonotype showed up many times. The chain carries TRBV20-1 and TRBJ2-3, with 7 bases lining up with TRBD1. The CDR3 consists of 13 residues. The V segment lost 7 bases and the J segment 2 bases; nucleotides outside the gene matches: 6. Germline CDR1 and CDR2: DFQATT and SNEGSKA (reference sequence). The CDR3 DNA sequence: TGCAGTGTCCACAGGGGAAACACAGATACGCAGTATTTT. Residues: CSVHRGNTDTQYF.

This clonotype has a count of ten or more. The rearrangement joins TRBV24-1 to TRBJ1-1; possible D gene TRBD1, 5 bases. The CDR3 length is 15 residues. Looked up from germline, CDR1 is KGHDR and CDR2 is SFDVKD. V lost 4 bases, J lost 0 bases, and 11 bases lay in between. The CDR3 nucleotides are TGTGCCACCAGTGACCACAGGCTTATGAACACTGAAGCTTTCTTT. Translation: CATSDHRLMNTEAFF.

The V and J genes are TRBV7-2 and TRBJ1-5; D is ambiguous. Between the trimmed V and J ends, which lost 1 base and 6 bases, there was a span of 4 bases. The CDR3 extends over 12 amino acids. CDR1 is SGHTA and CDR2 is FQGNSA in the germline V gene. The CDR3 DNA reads TGTGCCAGCAGCTTAGGTCCTCAGCCCCAGCATTTT. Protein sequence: CASSLGPQPQHF.